This entry concerns a single T cell receptor beta chain. Its antigen remains unidentified. These data originate in a study of shared clonotypes between healthy human individuals. Study information: Serving as donors were a couple of women and three men, whose ages spanned 18 to 49. Every donor yielded three CD4 naive, three CD4 memory, two CD8 naive and one CD8 memory plate. General study findings and limits: Having only a few donors restricted how much genetic and exposure-history diversity was captured. Sampling included only blood; tissue repertoires likely differ.

Data came from immunoSEQ multiplex PCR; TCRdb stores just in-frame clones and leaves some out. The profile shows approximately 1.4 million clones, approximately 98% of them singletons. With V trimmed by 4 bases and J by 2 bases, 6 bases remained unmatched. This CDR3 is 15 amino acids long. CDR1 is MNHNS and CDR2 is SASEGT in the germline V gene. This chain joins TRBV6-1 and TRBJ2-7; the match to TRBD2 covers 9 bases. The origin of this receptor is a man under 40 in good health. The specimen sequenced was naive CD4+ T cells sorted from blood. Specified subset: CD45RA+ positively selected. The CDR3 DNA sequence: TGTGCCAGCAGTGCTGCGACTAGCGGAACCTACGAGCAGTACTTC. Encoded protein: CASSAATSGTYEQYF.